The 10 T cell receptor beta chains listed next were all sequenced from one sample in a study of CD8+ T cells in alopecia areata. RNA extraction and reverse transcription yielded cDNA as sequencing template. Generated by immunoSEQ multiplex PCR, the TCRdb table keeps only in-frame clones and is missing some. This record lists 250,000 or so clones, none seen once only, and the top ten clones contain 1.2%. Markers including CD4, CD8alpha, NKG2D and NKG2ACE guided sorting of pooled cutaneous lymph node cells. The sequenced material came from CD4+ T cells sorted from a lymph node. Source of these receptors: a C3H/HeJ mouse with alopecia areata. MHC haplotype here: H2-k.

Worth noting for this clone: Any gene name here is a mouse gene name. CDR3 DNA (partial): TGTGCCAGCAGTCTTGGACAGGGGGTCTCCTAT. Protein product: CASSLGQGVSY. Given in full, the CDR3 is CASSLGQGVSYEQYF. This chain links TRBV13-1 with TRBJ2-7; 10 bases are shared with TRBD1. The CDR3 is cut off 4 residues early in the read; its end comes from the germline J gene. The length of the CDR3 is 15 residues. The V and J ends lost 4 bases and 0 bases, in that order; junction bases with no gene match: 4. CDR1 NSHNY and CDR2 SYGAGN come from the germline V gene.

This clone was seen only a few times. Gene names follow the mouse nomenclature. Read data end 4 residues before the CDR3 end; the end is taken from the germline J gene. Different DNA sequences within this sample yield the same CDR3. The rearrangement uses TRBV19 and TRBJ2-7; D might be TRBD1 (6 bases). The CDR3 sequence is 13 residues long. Germline V gene sequence: CDR1 FNHDT, CDR2 SITEND (reference sequence). CDR3 DNA (partial): TGTGCCAGCAGTCCACGGGACAAGTAT. Its protein product is CASSPRDKY. The entire CDR3 protein is CASSPRDKYEQYF.

This clone was detected only a few times. Gene names and germline match the mouse. The sequenced fragment ends 4 residues before the CDR3 boundary, so the rest is inferred from the germline J gene. The chain uses TRBV13-3 and TRBJ2-7; TRBD1 is a possible D gene (6 bases). The CDR3 is 13 residues long. Trimming pared 2 bases from V and 3 bases from J, leaving 9 bases between. CDR1 and CDR2 (germline): NNHDY, SYVADS. CDR3 bases read: TGTGCCAGCAGTGAAGGGGACAACTAT. Translation gives CASSEGDNY. The CDR3 as a whole reads CASSEGDNYEQYF.

On this clone: All gene names here are mouse names. The read halts 4 residues ahead of the CDR3 end, with the missing end drawn from the germline J gene. The rearrangement links TRBV19 to TRBJ2-3; D possibly corresponds to TRBD2 (6 bases). The V end lost 1 base, the J end lost 0 bases, and 9 bases lay between the germline ends. Looked up from germline, CDR1 is FNHDT and CDR2 is SITEND (reference sequence). This CDR3 is 15 amino acids long. The CDR3 sequence is CASSIIGGSAETLYF. The sequenced CDR3 bases are TGTGCCAGCAGTATAATTGGGGGTAGTGCAGAA.

A few counts support this clone. Genes and germline are mouse. The read halts 4 residues ahead of the CDR3 end, with the missing end drawn from the germline J gene. The chain couples TRBV19 to TRBJ1-1; D possibly corresponds to TRBD1 (6 bases). Germline CDR1 and CDR2: FNHDT and SITEND (reference sequence). This CDR3 comprises 14 residues. Trimming cost V 3 bases and J 1 base, with 10 bases left between them. Incomplete CDR3 DNA: TGTGCCAGCAGTAAGGGACAAATAAACACA. This gives the protein CASSKGQINT. The full CDR3 is CASSKGQINTEVFF.

Comments on this clone: The germline and genes are mouse ones. The sequenced fragment ends 4 residues before the CDR3 boundary, so the rest is inferred from the germline J gene. This chain joins TRBV13-3 and TRBJ2-7; tentative D call: TRBD1 (5 bases). V lost 2 bases and J lost 0, with 9 bases in between. Per the germline V gene, CDR1 is NNHDY and CDR2 is SYVADS. This CDR3 region has 14 residues. CDR3 region: CASSEDRTSYEQYF. The sequenced part of the CDR3 DNA is TGTGCCAGCAGTGAAGACAGAACCTCCTAT.

This clone was picked up a small number of times. The genes are named according to mouse. The missing CDR3 end, 4 residues past where the read stops, is filled in from the germline J gene. The rearrangement joins TRBV2 to TRBJ1-2; D remains ambiguous. Trimming pared 1 base from V and 2 bases from J, leaving 5 bases between. Germline CDR1 is LGHNA and CDR2 is YSYQKL. CDR3 length: 13 residues. The sequenced CDR3 bases are TGTGCCAGCAGCCAAGCCAGGAACTCC. It specifies CASSQARNS. The entire CDR3 protein reads CASSQARNSDYTF. Complete variable domain (other parts from reference TRBV2 and TRBJ1-2): DPKIIQKPKYLVAVTGSEKILICEQYLGHNAMYWYRQSAKKPLEFMFSYSYQKLMDNQTASSRFQPQSSKKNHLDLQITALKPDDSATYFCASSQARNSDYTFGSGTRLLVI.

Turning to this clone: These gene names are mouse names. The read terminates 4 residues before the CDR3 end, so the remaining end is supplied by the germline J gene. The rearrangement uses TRBV19 and TRBJ1-2; TRBD1 aligns across 12 bases. Looked up from germline, CDR1 is FNHDT and CDR2 is SITEND (reference sequence). The CDR3 runs 13 residues. The CDR3 bases that were read are TGTGCCAGCAGGGGGACAGGGGGCGGC. Amino acids: CASRGTGGG. The CDR3 in full is CASRGTGGGDYTF.

Turning to this clone: Genes and germline come from the mouse. The sequenced part of the CDR3 DNA is TGTGCCAGCAGCCAAGACGGGACAGACACA. This encodes CASSQDGTDT. The CDR3 as a whole reads CASSQDGTDTEVFF. The chain combines TRBV5 with TRBJ1-1; TRBD1 agrees at 7 bases. The CDR3 end is not reached by the read, which stops 4 residues before it; the germline J gene fills it in. There are 14 residues in the CDR3. Germline CDR1 and CDR2: LGHNA and YNLKQL (reference sequence). With 0 bases clipped from V and 3 bases from J, the junction kept 1 base outside the gene matches.

This clone showed up just a few times. Mouse germline and gene names are used. The sequence runs out 4 residues before the end of the CDR3; the remainder is reconstructed from the germline J gene. In the same sample, other DNA sequences code for this CDR3. V and J are TRBV13-1 and TRBJ2-5, with D possibly matching TRBD1 (5 bases). Germline V gene lookup returns CDR1 NSHNY and CDR2 SYGAGN. Trimming left V 1 base short and J 0 bases short, with 6 bases between. The CDR3 runs to 14 residues. Here the CDR3 reads CASSDRQNQDTQYF. CDR3 DNA, as far as it was read: TGTGCCAGCAGTGATCGACAGAACCAAGAC.